These 24 T cell receptor beta chains originate from one sample sequenced in a study of low-dose radiotherapy and immunotherapy resistance in tumors (dated by TCRdb to between 2021 and 2024). TCRdb shows the sequencer as Illumina HiSeq 2500. First-strand cDNA was synthesized with Superscript III and a set of TRAV- and TRBV-specific primers, covering both TCRalpha and TCRbeta chains. TCRs were amplified with Phusion for about 22 PCR cycles using a constant-region primer together with the adapter attached to the V primers. TCRdb trimmed public reads at Q25 via fastp, called clones via MiXCR and kept in-frame beta chains. For every CDR3 protein sequence, its rows merge into one entry that carries the most common genes and DNA. The sample includes around 80,000 distinct CDR3 sequences, with under 20% observed a single time. Clones ranked in the top ten supply about 1.3% of the sample. The label giving this sample's time point can be read as: after trial treatment. The treatment or condition label here, explained by the study, means: LDRT plus nivolumab, ipilimumab, low-dose cyclophosphamide and aspirin (RACIN trial).

The sequenced sample was PBMCs, obtained after low-dose radiotherapy plus immunotherapy. These receptors came from a male donor with prostate cancer.

The gene calls are TRBV28 and TRBJ2-7, with 10 bases fitting TRBD2. The J segment lost 7 bases and the V segment lost 6 bases, leaving 6 bases of the junction unmatched. Per germline, CDR1 MDHEN and CDR2 SYDVKM. CDR3 size: 13 residues. The chain's CDR3 is CASRLAGVGEQYF. The CDR3 nucleotides read TGTGCCAGCAGGCTAGCGGGAGTGGGAGAGCAGTACTTC.

As to this clonotype: A much larger clone differs from this one at a single base, so this may be a read error. This rearrangement joins TRBV28 to TRBJ1-1; D perhaps matches TRBD1 (5 bases). The CDR3 loop spans 13 amino acids. CDR1 is MDHEN and CDR2 is SYDVKM in the germline V gene. CDR3 sequence: CVTSRRGGAEAFF. In DNA, the CDR3 is TGTGTCACCAGTCGTCGGGGGGGGGCTGAAGCTTTCTTT.

As for this clonotype: A far larger clone differs by one base, so this is likely a read error. V gene TRBV7-4 combines with J gene TRBJ2-1, with D possibly being TRBD2 (6 bases). This CDR3 region has 15 residues. Germline V gene data show CDR1 as SGHVT and CDR2 as SQSDAQ. The V gene lost 5 bases and the J gene lost 4 bases, with 15 bases spanning the gap. CDR3 sequence: CASSTTCGTYNEQFF. CDR3 nucleotides: TGTGCCAGCAGCACGACTTGCGGGACTTACAATGAGCAGTTCTTC.

In this sample, this clonotype turned up many times. The chain combines TRBV7-2 with TRBJ1-1, with D uncertain. V lost 2 bases and J lost 1, with 11 bases in between. Germline CDR1 is SGHTA and CDR2 is FQGNSA. The CDR3 consists of 15 residues. The DNA of the CDR3 is TGTGCCAGCAGCTTAAGGTTCACGGAGAACACTGAAGCTTTCTTT. Translated, it gives CASSLRFTENTEAFF.

The chain recombines TRBV12-3 or TRBV12-4 with TRBJ2-1; weak D call: TRBD2 (6 bases). The CDR3 runs to 17 residues. Trimming cost V 2 bases and J 6 bases, with 20 bases left between them. The CDR3 reads CASSLKRLASEGNEQFF. The CDR3 nucleotides read TGTGCCAGCAGTTTAAAGAGGCTAGCGAGTGAAGGCAATGAGCAGTTCTTC.

By share, this clonotype counts as large. The chain couples TRBV5-5 to TRBJ2-7; 7 bases agree with TRBD2. Germline V gives CDR1 SGHKS, CDR2 YYEKEE (reference sequence). Germline trimming cut 4 bases from V and 0 bases from J; bases unmatched to any gene: 10. This CDR3 region has 16 residues. CDR3 coding DNA: TGTGCCAGCAGCCCGCTGATCGGCGGGAGCTCCTACGAGCAGTACTTC. It is translated as CASSPLIGGSSYEQYF.

This clonotype was detected ten times or more. The rearrangement uses TRBV7-9 and TRBJ2-7; D remains ambiguous. The germline V gene encodes CDR1 SEHNR and CDR2 FQNEAQ (reference sequence). There are 12 residues in the CDR3. V lost 1 base, J lost 3 bases, and 4 bases lay in between. CDR3 residues: CASSLVGYEQYF. Here the CDR3 DNA reads TGTGCCAGCAGCTTAGTAGGCTACGAGCAGTACTTC.

The chain is built from TRBV5-4 and TRBJ2-1; TRBD1 aligns across 9 bases. The CDR3 is 12 amino acids. Trimming at V came to 4 bases and at J to 15 bases, leaving 8 bases not matched to a gene. The germline gives CDR1 SGHNT, CDR2 YYREEE (reference sequence). CDR3: CASSAPGQGPFF. CDR3 coding DNA: TGTGCCAGCAGCGCACCGGGACAGGGCCCGTTCTTC.

As for this clonotype: A far larger clone is just one base off, so this is likely a read error. The chain has TRBV5-6 and TRBJ2-1; 12 nucleotides line up with TRBD2. This CDR3 contains 15 residues. From germline, CDR1 is SGHDT and CDR2 YYEEEE. V lost 4 bases and J lost 10; bases outside the gene matches: 9. CDR3 in DNA: TGTGCCAGCAGCCGCGGGACTAGCGGGTCCTACGAGCAGTTCTTC. It is translated as CASSRGTSGSYEQFF.

The chain couples TRBV6-1 to TRBJ2-1; TRBD1 is a possible D gene (6 bases). The CDR3 sequence is 12 residues long. Germline-derived CDR1 and CDR2 are MNHNS and SASEGT. Trimming left V 5 bases short and J 7 bases short, with 9 bases between. The CDR3 DNA is TGTGCCAGCAGTACCGACAGGAATGAGCAGTTCTTC. This encodes CASSTDRNEQFF.

This clonotype was counted ten times or more. V usage is TRBV7-2 and J usage is TRBJ1-1, with D perhaps TRBD1 (6 bases). Between the trimmed V and J ends, which lost 5 bases and 9 bases, there was a span of 10 bases. CDR1 and CDR2 (germline): SGHTA, FQGNSA. The CDR3 is made up of 11 amino acids. CDR3 DNA sequence: TGTGCCAGCAGCCTCGGACAGCAAGCTTTCTTT. Translated: CASSLGQQAFF.

This clonotype has ten or more counts. J is TRBJ2-1 and V is TRBV28, with D tentatively TRBD2 (5 bases). Germline lookup yields CDR1 MDHEN and CDR2 SYDVKM. The V and J ends lost 6 bases and 7 bases respectively, with 16 bases between them. This CDR3 has 14 residues. This CDR3 reads CASRGELVQNEQFF. CDR3 DNA sequence: TGTGCCAGCAGGGGAGAACTAGTCCAGAATGAGCAGTTCTTC.

This clonotype appeared many times. The V and J genes are TRBV20-1 and TRBJ2-2, with 7 nucleotides matching TRBD2. Trimming removed 6 bases from V and 7 bases from J; junction bases left unmatched: 8. This CDR3 has 13 residues. From germline, CDR1 is DFQATT and CDR2 SNEGSKA (reference sequence). The DNA of the CDR3 is TGCAGTGCCCCTCGCGGGAGCGGCGGGGAGCTGTTTTTT. Its translation is CSAPRGSGGELFF.

Regarding this clonotype: This sequence is one base from a far larger clone and is likely a read error. V usage is TRBV6-1 and J usage is TRBJ2-7, with a weak D call TRBD1 (5 bases). Looked up from germline, CDR1 is MNHNS and CDR2 is SASEGT. Trimming took 4 bases from V and 7 from J, leaving 14 bases between them. The CDR3 has 13 residues. The chain's CDR3 is CASSGWTDNEQYF. CDR3 bases: TGTGCCAGCAGTGGGTGGACGGACAATGAGCAGTACTTC.

This clonotype was seen many times. The V gene is TRBV28, the J gene TRBJ2-3; TRBD2 is a possible D gene (6 bases). The V gene lost 3 bases and the J gene lost 2 bases, with 21 bases spanning the gap. From germline, CDR1 is MDHEN and CDR2 SYDVKM. The CDR3 has 18 amino acids. The DNA of the CDR3 is TGTGCCAGCAGTTTCTCGCTAGCGCCCACACTTAACACAGATACGCAGTATTTT. Its translation is CASSFSLAPTLNTDTQYF.

This clonotype was counted ten times or more. The gene calls are TRBV27 and TRBJ2-5; 13 bases map to TRBD2. Germline V gene sequence: CDR1 MNHEY, CDR2 SMNVEV (reference sequence). J lost 5 bases, V lost 4 bases, and 7 bases had no gene match. The CDR3 is 16 amino acids. CDR3: CASSSSGTSGTETQYF. The CDR3 DNA follows: TGTGCCAGCAGTTCCTCCGGGACTAGCGGGACTGAGACCCAGTACTTC.

This clonotype came up many times. This chain uses TRBV6-2 or TRBV6-3 with TRBJ2-1, with TRBD1 identical over 11 bases. Trimming at V came to 5 bases and at J to 8 bases, leaving 14 bases not matched to a gene. CDR1 MNHEY and CDR2 SVGEGT come from the germline V gene. This CDR3 has 17 amino acids. CDR3 region: CASSPSPWTGGSDEQFF. The CDR3 DNA reads TGTGCCAGCAGTCCTTCCCCTTGGACAGGGGGCTCAGATGAGCAGTTCTTC.

The sample holds many counts of this clonotype. The rearrangement links TRBV12-3 or TRBV12-4 to TRBJ1-1, with D possibly being TRBD1 (5 bases). The CDR3 contains 15 residues. V was pared by 6 bases and J by 6 bases, with 20 bases between. The CDR3, as DNA: TGTGCCAGCAGATACAACGCGGGACGGGGCGCTGAAGCTTTCTTT. Its protein is CASRYNAGRGAEAFF.

Concerning this clonotype: A single base is all that separates this from a far larger clone, so a read error is likely. V usage is TRBV4-1 and J usage is TRBJ2-1; 8 bases are shared with TRBD1. The J segment lost 10 bases and the V segment lost 5 bases, leaving 10 bases of the junction unmatched. The CDR3 totals 14 residues. CDR1 and CDR2 from the germline V gene are MGHRA and YSYEKL. CDR3 sequence: CASSFRDRSYEQFF. CDR3 DNA: TGCGCCAGCAGCTTTCGGGACAGGTCCTACGAGCAGTTCTTC.

This clonotype has a count of ten or more. The chain combines TRBV7-9 with TRBJ1-4, with 9 bases that match TRBD1. J lost 5 bases, V lost 5 bases, and 3 bases had no gene match. The CDR3 sequence is 14 residues long. Germline V gene data show CDR1 as SEHNR and CDR2 as FQNEAQ (reference sequence). The CDR3 DNA reads TGTGCCAGCAGCCTCGGGACAGGGAATGAAAAACTGTTTTTT. Amino acid sequence: CASSLGTGNEKLFF.

The genes are TRBV3-1 and TRBJ1-1; a weak D match, TRBD1 (6 bases). The germline CDR1 and CDR2 sequences are LGHDT and YNNKEL (reference sequence). The CDR3 has 13 residues. Trimming cost V 4 bases and J 10 bases, with 16 bases left between them. In DNA, the CDR3 is TGTGCCAGCAGCCCCGATCAGGGGACCTCAGCTTTCTTT. This translates into CASSPDQGTSAFF.

This clonotype was counted many times. The chain uses TRBV2 and TRBJ2-3; 8 nucleotides align to TRBD1. The length of the CDR3 is 12 residues. Germline V lookup: CDR1 SNHLY, CDR2 FYNNEI. J gave up 6 bases and V 5 bases, and 1 base lay outside the gene matches. The CDR3 DNA reads TGTGCCAGCAGTTACAGGGGGGATACGCAGTATTTT. This codes for CASSYRGDTQYF.

The sample holds many counts of this clonotype. The chain couples TRBV5-4 to TRBJ2-5; D unresolved. This CDR3 has 14 residues. CDR1 is SGHNT and CDR2 is YYREEE in the germline V gene (reference sequence). With 0 bases removed from V and 2 bases from J, the gap between germline ends came to 8 bases. CDR3 bases: TGTGCCAGCAGCTTGGTGGGCCCGCAAGAGACCCAGTACTTC. Its protein product is CASSLVGPQETQYF.

This clonotype was seen repeatedly, ten times or more. The chain uses TRBV20-1 and TRBJ1-1, with 8 bases lining up with TRBD1. Per germline, CDR1 DFQATT and CDR2 SNEGSKA (reference sequence). The ends lost 0 bases at V and 5 bases at J; junction bases unmatched: 8. This CDR3 region has 15 residues. CDR3 bases: TGCAGTGCTAGAGATCCCAGGGGGCGGGGAACTGAAGCTTTCTTT. Translation gives CSARDPRGRGTEAFF.